The 17 T cell receptor beta chains in this list originate from one sample, sequenced in a study of regulatory T cells in long-lasting Graves disease. Arm-PCR of CDR3 regions with iRepertoire HTBI primers generated TCR beta libraries. TCRdb reanalysed the multiplex PCR reads using MiXCR and keeps one entry per CDR3 protein. The data show 300,000 to 450,000 distinct CDR3 sequences, 15% to 17% seen once. This sample's time point: newly diagnosed GD, antithyroid drugs for less than 3 months. Construction of the TCR library relied on RNA isolated from PBMCs. The input for sequencing was peripheral blood mononuclear cells (PBMCs), taken at new diagnosis, from a patient treated with antithyroid drugs. The receptors derive from a female donor with Graves disease.

The sample holds many counts of this clonotype. Germline is not matched at one junction end, which may reflect a read error. The chain uses TRBV5-5 and TRBJ1-1, with D tentatively TRBD1 (5 bases). Per the germline V gene, CDR1 is SGHKS and CDR2 is YYEKEE (reference sequence). This CDR3 is 14 amino acids long. CDR3 sequence (DNA): TGCGCCAGCAGCTTACAGGACATCACTACCGAAGCTTTCTTT. Translated, it gives CASSLQDITTEAFF.

This clonotype was found a few times. V and J are TRBV4-1 and TRBJ1-5; D unresolved. The CDR3 spans 16 residues. V was trimmed by 2 bases and J by 5 bases, leaving 16 bases between them. Germline V gene sequence: CDR1 MGHRA, CDR2 YSYEKL. The CDR3 here is CASSQPGAQPDQPQHF. As DNA, the CDR3 is TGCGCCAGCAGCCAACCTGGTGCGCAACCGGATCAGCCCCAGCATTTT.

This clonotype came up many times. This sequence joins TRBV3-1 and TRBJ1-5; D is undetermined. Looked up from germline, CDR1 is LGHDT and CDR2 is YNNKEL (reference sequence). This CDR3 contains 13 residues. V lost 1 base and J lost 9, with 10 bases in between. The CDR3 loop reads CASSQGSVGPQHF. CDR3 sequence (DNA): TGTGCCAGCAGCCAAGGGTCGGTAGGGCCCCAGCATTTT.

In its sample, this clonotype was seen many times. This chain joins TRBV20-1 and TRBJ2-3; 11 bases map to TRBD2. Trimming cost V 8 bases and J 1 base; bases outside gene matches: 8. The germline V gene has CDR1 DFQATT and CDR2 SNEGSKA (reference sequence). The CDR3 length is 15 residues. The CDR3 DNA reads TGCAGTACGAATAAGGGACTAGCGGGCACAGATACGCAGTATTTT. Its protein is CSTNKGLAGTDTQYF.

This clonotype was detected ten times or more. The chain has TRBV9 and TRBJ1-1; no reliable D call. The CDR3 runs to 13 residues. CDR1 SGDLS and CDR2 YYNGEE come from the germline V gene. Trimming left V 0 bases short and J 0 bases short, with 3 bases between. The DNA of the CDR3 is TGTGCCAGCAGCGTAGATGTGAACACTGAAGCTTTCTTT. It yields the protein CASSVDVNTEAFF.

This clonotype was picked up a small number of times. This rearrangement joins TRBV5-1 to TRBJ2-2; D is possibly TRBD2 (5 bases). CDR1 and CDR2 (germline): SGHRS, YFSETQ. The ends were cut back, 4 bases at V and 4 bases at J, with 11 bases in the middle. This CDR3 is 14 amino acids long. CDR3 region: CASSEDFATGELFF. The DNA for the CDR3 is TGCGCCAGCAGCGAGGACTTTGCCACCGGGGAGCTGTTTTTT.

This clonotype was detected ten times or more. The genes are TRBV27 and TRBJ2-6, with D perhaps matching TRBD1 (5 bases). The CDR3 loop spans 17 amino acids. CDR1 and CDR2 from the germline V gene are MNHEY and SMNVEV (reference sequence). Trimming cost V 2 bases and J 3 bases, with 14 bases left between them. The DNA for the CDR3 is TGTGCCAGCAGTTTACGCAGGGCCCTCGGTGGGGCCAACGTCCTGACTTTC. Translated, it gives CASSLRRALGGANVLTF.

In nucleotides, the CDR3 is TGTGCCAGCAGCTTAGGATGGTCCTACGAGCAGTACTTC. Its protein product is CASSLGWSYEQYF. J is TRBJ2-7 and V is TRBV7-2; D call uncertain. V was pared by 1 base and J by 1 base, with 5 bases between. CDR3 length equals 13 residues. Looked up from germline, CDR1 is SGHTA and CDR2 is FQGNSA.

This clonotype was seen ten or more times. The chain couples TRBV7-2 to TRBJ1-5, with D uncertain. V lost 1 base to trimming and J lost 5 bases, with 9 bases between them. CDR3 size: 14 residues. Germline CDR1 reads SGHTA; CDR2 reads FQGNSA. The CDR3 region is CASSLVAWDQPQHF. In DNA, the CDR3 is TGTGCCAGCAGCTTAGTGGCATGGGATCAGCCCCAGCATTTT.

The chain is built from TRBV9 and TRBJ2-3, with 8 bases fitting TRBD2. The CDR3 sequence is 18 residues long. Germline CDR1 reads SGDLS; CDR2 reads YYNGEE. J lost 1 base, V lost 3 bases, and 13 bases had no gene match. CDR3 nucleotides: TGTGCCAGCAGCGCCGTTAGCGGGACTTCCTTTCGCACAGATACGCAGTATTTT. Translating gives CASSAVSGTSFRTDTQYF. Complete variable domain (other parts from reference TRBV9 and TRBJ2-3): DSGVTQTPKHLITATGQRVTLRCSPRSGDLSVYWYQQSLDQGLQFLIQYYNGEERAKGNILERFSAQQFPDLHSELNLSSLELGDSALYFCASSAVSGTSFRTDTQYFGPGTRLTVL.

The chain combines TRBV15 with TRBJ2-3; D is unclear. The CDR3 loop spans 11 amino acids. V lost 3 bases to trimming and J lost 5 bases, with 3 bases between them. Germline CDR1 is LNHNV and CDR2 is YYDKDF (reference sequence). The CDR3 DNA is TGTGCCACCAGCAGGAGAGATACGCAGTATTTT. Its translation is CATSRRDTQYF.

This clonotype was seen many times. The rearrangement uses TRBV11-2 and TRBJ2-7; TRBD1 matches at 8 bases. The CDR3 is 15 residues long. Losses at the gene ends were 5 bases for V and 6 bases for J; bases not matched to a gene: 12. Looked up from germline, CDR1 is SGHAT and CDR2 is FQNNGV. CDR3 sequence: CASSPFGAGGGEQYF. Here the CDR3 DNA reads TGTGCCAGCAGCCCCTTTGGGGCAGGGGGCGGCGAGCAGTACTTC.

This chain links TRBV28 with TRBJ1-4; D not resolved. This CDR3 contains 15 residues. CDR1 is MDHEN and CDR2 is SYDVKM in the germline V gene. V was clipped by 6 bases and J by 8 bases, with 19 bases between them. CDR3 nucleotides: TGTGCCAGCAGCCGAACGGGCGGACTCCAAGAAAAACTGTTTTTT. Protein sequence: CASSRTGGLQEKLFF.

This clonotype has at least ten counts. The CDR3 sequence: CASSRQEGLTYEQYF. As DNA, the CDR3 is TGTGCCAGCAGCCGACAAGAGGGATTAACCTACGAGCAGTACTTC. V and J are TRBV7-2 and TRBJ2-7; TRBD2 is a possible D gene (5 bases). The length of the CDR3 is 15 residues. The germline V and J ends were trimmed by 5 bases and 2 bases, with 16 bases remaining between them. CDR1 and CDR2 (germline): SGHTA, FQGNSA.

The rearrangement uses TRBV5-1 and TRBJ2-5, with 10 positions matching TRBD2. Germline V gene sequence: CDR1 SGHRS, CDR2 YFSETQ. The CDR3 loop spans 14 amino acids. V lost 2 bases, J lost 4 bases, and 2 bases stayed unmatched. The CDR3 reads CASSFRTSGETQYF. DNA for the CDR3: TGCGCCAGCAGCTTTCGGACTAGCGGAGAGACCCAGTACTTC.

This clonotype was detected only a few times. The chain carries TRBV4-1 and TRBJ2-7, with 13 bases identical to TRBD2. This CDR3 is 16 amino acids long. V dropped 1 base and J dropped 7; count of bases not matched to a gene: 7. Germline loops: CDR1 MGHRA, CDR2 YSYEKL. This CDR3 reads CASSQGGGLAGREQYF. The CDR3, as DNA: TGCGCCAGCAGCCAAGGGGGGGGACTAGCGGGGAGGGAGCAGTACTTC.

V gene TRBV9 combines with J gene TRBJ1-1, with 9 bases aligning to TRBD1. With V trimmed by 4 bases and J by 2 bases, 9 bases remained unmatched. CDR1 is SGDLS and CDR2 is YYNGEE in the germline V gene. This CDR3 region has 16 residues. The CDR3 DNA reads TGTGCCAGCAGCCCCCCGGGACAGGGAACAAACACTGAAGCTTTCTTT. Its protein is CASSPPGQGTNTEAFF.